Included here is one T cell receptor (beta chain) sequence, with context. The target antigen is unknown. TRB rearrangements were amplified by touch-down multiplex PCR with mixed TRB-A/B primers. Using the multiplex PCR reads, TCRdb records one entry per CDR3 protein without DNA. The table for this sample gives about 8,200 distinct CDR3 sequences. The CDR3 contains 14 residues. Germline V gene lookup returns CDR1 MNHNS and CDR2 SASEGT. The data were taken from a study of T cell clusters in autoimmune cytopenias. Study overall: The median distinct TRB clonotype count was approximately 2,400 per sample, from a median around 50,000 reads. Whole-study results and caveats: Primary autoimmune cytopenia patients appeared to lack physiological T cell clusters present in healthy donors. Exclusive TRB clusters were approximately 2.9-fold more numerous in healthy donors than in active autoimmune hepatitis.

Tens of thousands of genome equivalents of blood DNA were amplified for TRB. This sequence originates from a human donor with an autoimmune cytopenia or autoimmune hepatitis (not recorded which). Sequenced input: peripheral blood. The chain recombines TRBV6-1 with TRBJ1-1; without DNA, the TCRdb call of TRBD1 cannot be checked. Here the CDR3 reads CASITAGTGVGAFF.